Shown below are 5 T cell receptor beta chains from a single sample sequenced in a study of CD8 T cells in ankylosing spondylitis. TCRdb re-analysed the 5' RACE reads in MiXCR, keeping a single row per CDR3 protein. This sample has 45,000 or so distinct CDR3 sequences, with 8% to 13% found just once. Sequenced material: blood, either unsorted or a sorted T cell fraction (not recorded which). These receptors were taken from a male donor with ankylosing spondylitis or in good health (not recorded which).

This clonotype was detected ten times or more. The gene calls are TRBV5-4 and TRBJ1-6; D is perhaps TRBD1 (6 bases). CDR3 length: 15 residues. The germline CDR1 and CDR2 sequences are SGHNT and YYREEE (reference sequence). V lost 3 bases and J lost 14, with 21 bases in between. The DNA for the CDR3 is TGTGCCAGCAGCTCCGCAGGGGACGCATTCAGGTCCCTCCACTTT. Translating gives CASSSAGDAFRSLHF.

Ten or more counts support this clonotype. The chain combines TRBV5-1 with TRBJ2-5; either TRBD1 or TRBD2 may fit D (6 bases each). Germline V gene data show CDR1 as SGHRS and CDR2 as YFSETQ. This CDR3 has 15 residues. Between the trimmed V and J ends, which lost 3 bases and 5 bases, there was a span of 17 bases. The CDR3, as DNA: TGCGCCAGCAGCTCACGGGGGCGGATGGAGGAGACCCAGTACTTC. It specifies CASSSRGRMEETQYF.

In this sample, this clonotype turned up many times. This chain uses TRBV20-1 with TRBJ2-7; D may be TRBD1 (6 bases). This CDR3 spans 13 amino acids. With 7 bases removed from V and 0 bases from J, the gap between germline ends came to 13 bases. The V gene's germline CDR1 is DFQATT and CDR2 SNEGSKA (reference sequence). This CDR3 reads CSDQGQGSYEQYF. As DNA, the CDR3 is TGCAGTGATCAGGGACAAGGCTCCTACGAGCAGTACTTC.

This clonotype was seen many times. The rearrangement links TRBV5-1 to TRBJ2-7; D unresolved. CDR3 length equals 14 residues. Trimming shortened V by 3 bases and J by 0 bases, and 10 bases separated the two germline ends. Germline CDR1 is SGHRS and CDR2 is YFSETQ. The CDR3: CASSSRARSYEQYF. The CDR3 DNA reads TGCGCCAGCAGCTCACGGGCCCGCTCCTACGAGCAGTACTTC.

This clonotype appeared many times. This chain joins TRBV29-1 and TRBJ1-4, with D possibly matching TRBD1 (5 bases). Germline-derived CDR1 and CDR2 are SQVTM and ANQGSEA. Trimming left V 4 bases short and J 7 bases short, with 13 bases between. This CDR3 is 13 amino acids long. This CDR3 is CSVVGPTGEKLFF. The CDR3, as DNA: TGCAGCGTTGTGGGACCAACGGGTGAAAAACTGTTTTTT.